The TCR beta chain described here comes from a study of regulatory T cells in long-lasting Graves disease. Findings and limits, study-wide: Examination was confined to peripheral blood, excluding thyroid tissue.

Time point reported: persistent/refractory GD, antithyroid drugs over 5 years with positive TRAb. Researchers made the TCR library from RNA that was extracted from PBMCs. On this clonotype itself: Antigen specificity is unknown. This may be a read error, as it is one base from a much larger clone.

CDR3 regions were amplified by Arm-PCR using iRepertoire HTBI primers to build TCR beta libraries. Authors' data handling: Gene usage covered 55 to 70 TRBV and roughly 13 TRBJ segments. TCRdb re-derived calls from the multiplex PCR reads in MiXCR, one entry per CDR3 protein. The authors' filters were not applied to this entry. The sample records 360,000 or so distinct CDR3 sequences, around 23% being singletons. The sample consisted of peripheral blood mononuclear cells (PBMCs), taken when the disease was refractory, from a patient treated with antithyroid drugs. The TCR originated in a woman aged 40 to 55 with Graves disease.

The CDR3 reads CASSYGLARGNIQYF. CDR3 nucleotide sequence: TGTGCCAGCAGTTACGGGTTAGCGAGGGGTAACATTCAGTACTTC. This rearrangement joins TRBV6-4 to TRBJ2-4; D may match TRBD1 or TRBD2 (5 bases each). CDR1 is MRHNA and CDR2 is SNTAGT in the germline V gene. This CDR3 comprises 15 residues. V was clipped by 5 bases and J by 7 bases, with 18 bases between them.